The T cell receptor (beta chain) described here comes from a study of HIV-infected patients and healthy controls. This clonotype is termed medium-sized (0.01 to 0.1%). The ends lost 11 bases at V and 0 bases at J; junction bases unmatched: 10. The CDR3 has 15 residues. CDR1 is ENHRY, CDR2 SYGVKD, per germline. TCRdb reprocessed the 5' RACE reads with MiXCR, giving one entry per CDR3 protein. The sample has about 67,000 distinct CDR3 sequences; approximately 16% are singletons. This TCR was sampled from a human donor in good health. Material for sequencing was CD4+ T cells from blood. The chain employs TRBV10-3 and TRBJ2-7; 10 nucleotides match TRBD1. The CDR3 bases are TGTGCCGTCTCGGGACAGGGGAATAGCTCCTACGAGCAGTACTTC. It specifies CAVSGQGNSSYEQYF.